Each of the 32 T cell receptor beta chains below was sequenced from the same sample in a study of shared clonotypes between healthy human individuals (TCRdb year 2020). To prepare the library, the immunoSEQ multiplex PCR assay was applied. Drawn from immuneACCESS, this table holds only the in-frame rearrangements with V and J called that TCRdb kept. Clones are partly lost; checked studies trace under half to an unresolved V gene and leave the rest unexplained. The sample profile shows some 650,000 clones; less than 98% of them were found once. Of the sample, roughly 0.055% falls within the top ten clones. The sequencing input was naive CD4+ T cells sorted from blood. Interpreted using the paper, the cell subset or site label stands for: CD45RA+ positively selected. The receptors here all came from a woman in her twenties or thirties in good health.

The chain uses TRBV11-2 and TRBJ2-5, with TRBD1 matching 10 bases. CDR3 length: 15 amino acids. Germline V gene sequence: CDR1 SGHAT, CDR2 FQNNGV. V trimming: 4 bases; J trimming: 5 bases; junction bases outside the gene matches: 7. The CDR3 spells CASSYGQGGVETQYF. CDR3 coding DNA: TGTGCCAGCAGCTACGGACAGGGGGGTGTGGAGACCCAGTACTTC.

J is TRBJ2-7 and V is TRBV27, with 7 bases matching TRBD2. The CDR3 sequence is 18 residues long. CDR1 is MNHEY and CDR2 is SMNVEV in the germline V gene (reference sequence). V shed 8 bases, J shed 2 bases, and the junction held 21 bases outside the gene matches. CDR3 nucleotides: TGTGCCAGCTTTGCGGCGGGAGACCGGCAAATCCCGACCTACGAGCAGTACTTC. Its translation is CASFAAGDRQIPTYEQYF.

This chain connects TRBV28 to TRBJ1-1; 12 bases map to TRBD1. The ends lost 5 bases at V and 6 bases at J; junction bases unmatched: 4. The CDR3 consists of 14 residues. CDR1 is MDHEN, CDR2 SYDVKM, per germline. The CDR3 here is CASSQGQGAAEAFF. The DNA for the CDR3 is TGTGCCAGCAGTCAGGGACAGGGGGCCGCTGAAGCTTTCTTT. Using reference TRBV28 and TRBJ1-1 for the parts outside the CDR3, the full variable domain is DVKVTQSSRYLVKRTGEKVFLECVQDMDHENMFWYRQDPGLGLRLIYFSYDVKMKEKGDIPEGYSVSREKKERFSLILESASTNQTSMYLCASSQGQGAAEAFFGQGTRLTVV.

This clone has just one count. The chain joins TRBV11-2 to TRBJ2-2; D is perhaps TRBD1 or TRBD2 (5 bases each). The V gene lost 4 bases and the J gene lost 8 bases, with 23 bases spanning the gap. The CDR3 loop spans 17 amino acids. Germline V gives CDR1 SGHAT, CDR2 FQNNGV. The CDR3 DNA reads as TGTGCCAGCAGCTCCATCCTAGTGGGACGGGGAGTGGGGGAGCTGTTTTTT. Its protein product is CASSSILVGRGVGELFF. Full variable domain (rest looked up from reference TRBV11-2 and TRBJ2-2): EAGVAQSPRYKIIEKRQSVAFWCNPISGHATLYWYQQILGQGPKLLIQFQNNGVVDDSQLPKDRFSAERLKGVDSTLKIQPAKLEDSAVYLCASSSILVGRGVGELFFGEGSRLTVL.

As to this clone: The sample has other DNA sequences that encode this CDR3 too. CDR3 sequence (DNA): TGTGCCAGCTCACCAGGGACAGCTACCTACGAGCAGTACTTC. Translating gives CASSPGTATYEQYF. The chain links TRBV18 to TRBJ2-7; 7 bases fit TRBD1. In germline, CDR1 is KGHSH, CDR2 LQKENI. V lost 2 bases, J lost 2 bases, and 3 bases stayed unmatched. CDR3 length: 14 amino acids.

The chain combines TRBV5-5 with TRBJ1-2; 8 bases map to TRBD1. The length of the CDR3 is 14 residues. Trimming took 2 bases from V and 4 from J; bases not matched to a gene: 4. Germline CDR1 SGHKS, CDR2 YYEKEE (reference sequence). CDR3 sequence reads: CASSLRTGLYGYTF. The CDR3 nucleotides are TGTGCCAGCAGCTTAAGGACAGGGCTCTATGGCTACACCTTC.

The chain combines TRBV7-3 with TRBJ1-1, with 8 bases that match TRBD1. The CDR3 sequence is 16 residues long. V lost 5 bases, J lost 1 base, and 9 bases stayed unmatched. Germline CDR1 is SGHTA and CDR2 is FQGTGA. CDR3 in DNA: TGTGCCAGCAGCCCCCGTGGGGGGACAGGGAACACTGAAGCTTTCTTT. Amino acids: CASSPRGGTGNTEAFF.

CDR3 protein: CAISEMAGPSYEQYF. In nucleotides, the CDR3 is TGTGCCATCAGTGAGATGGCGGGCCCCTCCTACGAGCAGTACTTC. The V call is TRBV10-3, the J call TRBJ2-7; perhaps TRBD2 as D (5 bases). Germline V gives CDR1 ENHRY, CDR2 SYGVKD. Trimming shortened V by 2 bases and J by 0 bases, and 11 bases separated the two germline ends. CDR3 size: 15 residues.

The chain is built from TRBV27 and TRBJ1-4; 10 bases are a match to TRBD1. V shed 6 bases and J 14 bases; nucleotides not matched to a gene: 24. The CDR3 sequence is 18 residues long. Germline loops: CDR1 MNHEY, CDR2 SMNVEV (reference sequence). The CDR3 DNA reads as TGTGCCAGCAGGCCGGGGGACCGGACAGGGGGTCCTTCCCGAGGGCTGTTTTTT. The encoded protein is CASRPGDRTGGPSRGLFF.

The chain has TRBV7-8 and TRBJ1-4, with no clear D. CDR3 size: 16 residues. V was cut by 4 bases and J by 0 bases, with 12 bases left in between. Per the germline V gene, CDR1 is SGHVS and CDR2 is FQNEAQ. The CDR3 protein is CASSSAGMATNEKLFF. CDR3 DNA sequence: TGTGCCAGCAGCTCAGCGGGGATGGCAACTAATGAAAAACTGTTTTTT.

V usage is TRBV4-1 and J usage is TRBJ1-1; D is undetermined. The CDR3 length is 16 residues. The germline V gene encodes CDR1 MGHRA and CDR2 YSYEKL. V was pared by 1 base and J by 1 base, with 13 bases between. CDR3 region: CASSQVATRTNTEAFF. CDR3 nucleotides: TGCGCCAGCAGCCAAGTGGCTACCAGGACGAACACTGAAGCTTTCTTT.

V gene TRBV19 combines with J gene TRBJ1-4, with a possible D match to TRBD1 (5 bases). The CDR3 runs to 16 residues. V lost 6 bases and J 7 bases, leaving 21 bases between the germline ends. Germline V gene data show CDR1 as LNHDA and CDR2 as SQIVND (reference sequence). CDR3 nucleotide sequence: TGTGCCAGTAGCGTCCGAAGGGTTGGGGGTGGTGAAAAACTGTTTTTT. This gives the protein CASSVRRVGGGEKLFF.

The rearrangement joins TRBV6-5 to TRBJ2-7; maybe TRBD2 (6 bases). CDR3 length: 16 residues. Germline loops: CDR1 MNHEY, CDR2 SVGAGI. V shed 0 bases and J shed 1 base, with 13 bases lying between them. CDR3 residues: CASSYSAGLESYEQYF. The DNA of the CDR3 is TGTGCCAGCAGTTACTCTGCGGGATTAGAATCCTACGAGCAGTACTTC.

This clone was detected once. This sequence joins TRBV27 and TRBJ1-3; D remains ambiguous. This CDR3 comprises 13 residues. The germline V gene has CDR1 MNHEY and CDR2 SMNVEV (reference sequence). Deletions cut 7 bases from V and 1 base from J, with 8 bases between. CDR3 sequence: CASKPGSGNTIYF. CDR3 sequence (DNA): TGTGCCAGCAAACCGGGTTCTGGAAACACCATATATTTT.

This chain uses TRBV5-1 with TRBJ2-7; D remains ambiguous. The V and J ends lost 4 bases and 3 bases respectively, with 17 bases between them. The CDR3 has 15 residues. Germline V gene lookup returns CDR1 SGHRS and CDR2 YFSETQ. This CDR3 is CASSPLNSNRYEQYF. The DNA of the CDR3 is TGCGCCAGCAGCCCACTTAACTCAAACCGCTACGAGCAGTACTTC.

J is TRBJ2-7 and V is TRBV28; D possibly corresponds to TRBD1 (6 bases). The CDR3 loop spans 14 amino acids. Germline CDR1 reads MDHEN; CDR2 reads SYDVKM. V lost 4 bases and J 0 bases, leaving 10 bases between the germline ends. CDR3 loop: CASSSGTPSYEQYF. CDR3 sequence (DNA): TGTGCCAGCAGTTCCGGGACACCCTCCTACGAGCAGTACTTC.

The J gene is TRBJ2-1, the V gene TRBV7-9; 7 bases fit TRBD1. The CDR3 loop spans 15 amino acids. With V trimmed by 5 bases and J by 0 bases, 4 bases remained unmatched. Germline assignment: CDR1 SEHNR and CDR2 FQNEAQ (reference sequence). CDR3 residues: CASSPDRVSYNEQFF. In DNA, the CDR3 is TGTGCCAGCAGCCCCGACAGGGTCTCCTACAATGAGCAGTTCTTC.

This clone is a singleton in its sample. The CDR3 sequence: CASSRGTSGMEDNEQFF. CDR3 DNA sequence: TGTGCCAGCAGCCGAGGGACTAGCGGGATGGAAGACAATGAGCAGTTCTTC. The rearrangement links TRBV7-9 to TRBJ2-1; 13 bases match TRBD2. CDR3 length equals 17 residues. V lost 5 bases to trimming and J lost 5 bases; unmatched junction nucleotides: 9. Germline V gives CDR1 SEHNR, CDR2 FQNEAQ (reference sequence).

This rearrangement joins TRBV19 to TRBJ2-5, with D perhaps TRBD1 (6 bases). Trimming removed 2 bases at V and 5 bases at J, with 12 bases between. The CDR3 runs 14 residues. Germline CDR1 and CDR2: LNHDA and SQIVND (reference sequence). The DNA of the CDR3 is TGTGCCAGTAGTATAAGGGGGTCGGGCGAGACCCAGTACTTC. It specifies CASSIRGSGETQYF.

This clone showed up just a few times. The genes are TRBV28 and TRBJ1-5, with a possible D match to TRBD1 (6 bases). Trimming stripped 6 bases from V and 4 bases from J, with 10 bases between. The CDR3 loop spans 13 amino acids. Germline lookup yields CDR1 MDHEN and CDR2 SYDVKM. CDR3 residues: CASSWGANQPQHF. CDR3 coding DNA: TGTGCCAGCAGCTGGGGGGCGAATCAGCCCCAGCATTTT.

The chain recombines TRBV6-1 with TRBJ2-5, with 8 bases identical to TRBD2. This CDR3 is built from 13 residues. The trim removed 1 base at V and 5 bases at J, leaving 0 bases unmatched. The germline V gene encodes CDR1 MNHNS and CDR2 SASEGT. CDR3 in amino acids: CASSEGLAETQYF. For the CDR3, the DNA is TGTGCCAGCAGTGAAGGACTAGCGGAGACCCAGTACTTC.

The J gene is TRBJ2-7, the V gene TRBV5-6; TRBD2 matches at 12 bases. With V trimmed by 0 bases and J by 1 base, 2 bases remained unmatched. Germline V gives CDR1 SGHDT, CDR2 YYEEEE. This CDR3 spans 16 amino acids. CDR3 DNA sequence: TGTGCCAGCAGCTTGGCTGGACTAGCGGGATCCTACGAGCAGTACTTC. As protein: CASSLAGLAGSYEQYF.

The chain recombines TRBV19 with TRBJ1-2; weak D call: TRBD1 (6 bases). The V gene lost 7 bases and the J gene lost 3 bases, with 18 bases spanning the gap. Germline V lookup: CDR1 LNHDA, CDR2 SQIVND (reference sequence). The CDR3 contains 15 residues. The CDR3 spells CASNKYLDRHYGYTF. CDR3 sequence (DNA): TGTGCCAGTAATAAGTATCTCGACAGGCACTATGGCTACACCTTC.

The J gene is TRBJ2-3, the V gene TRBV4-2; D perhaps matches TRBD2 (5 bases). The CDR3 loop spans 13 amino acids. V lost 2 bases and J lost 6, with 9 bases in between. Germline V gene data show CDR1 as LGHNA and CDR2 as YNFKEQ. CDR3 region: CASSQYSVDTQYF. In nucleotides, the CDR3 is TGTGCCAGCAGCCAATATAGCGTTGATACGCAGTATTTT.

The chain combines TRBV11-3 with TRBJ2-2, with TRBD2 matching 8 bases. This CDR3 comprises 15 residues. Germline lookup yields CDR1 SGHNT and CDR2 YENEEA. J was trimmed by 1 base and V by 9 bases; bases with no gene match: 7. The CDR3 DNA reads as TGTGCCAGTTCGTTTAGCGGGATGAACACCGGGGAGCTGTTTTTT. This translates into CASSFSGMNTGELFF.

The V call is TRBV30, the J call TRBJ2-7; the D is unclear. Per the germline V gene, CDR1 is GTSNPN and CDR2 is SVGIG (reference sequence). The V end was cut by 5 bases, the J end by 1 base, with 6 bases between. CDR3 length: 11 residues. For the CDR3, the DNA is TGTGCCTGGCAGGTTTCCTACGAGCAGTACTTC. It specifies CAWQVSYEQYF.

The V and J genes are TRBV6-1 and TRBJ1-4; D gene unclear. Germline assignment: CDR1 MNHNS and CDR2 SASEGT. V lost 4 bases to trimming and J lost 4 bases, with 10 bases between them. The CDR3 covers 14 residues. CDR3 sequence: CASSVSRINEKLFF. CDR3 coding DNA: TGTGCCAGCAGTGTTAGTCGGATTAATGAAAAACTGTTTTTT.

The J gene is TRBJ2-5, the V gene TRBV10-1; D gene ambiguous. CDR1 WNHNN and CDR2 SYGVQD come from the germline V gene (reference sequence). With 3 bases removed from V and 2 bases from J, the gap between germline ends came to 10 bases. The CDR3 loop spans 14 amino acids. CDR3 nucleotides: TGCGCCAGCAGTGACAGTTGGGGACAAGAGACCCAGTACTTC. As protein: CASSDSWGQETQYF.

CDR3 bases: TGCGCCAGCAGCCAAGATATCGGGACTCTATCCTACGAGCAGTACTTC. Translation gives CASSQDIGTLSYEQYF. This chain connects TRBV4-1 to TRBJ2-7; possible D gene TRBD2, 6 bases. The V end lost 0 bases, the J end lost 1 base, and 13 bases lay between the germline ends. This CDR3 contains 16 residues. The germline CDR1 and CDR2 sequences are MGHRA and YSYEKL.

The rearrangement uses TRBV7-9 and TRBJ2-7; D tentatively reads TRBD1 or TRBD2 (6 bases each). Germline values: CDR1 SEHNR, CDR2 FQNEAQ (reference sequence). The CDR3 runs 16 residues. With 5 bases removed from V and 2 bases from J, the gap between germline ends came to 19 bases. The CDR3 loop is CASSPLAQGGPYEQYF. In DNA, the CDR3 is TGTGCCAGCAGCCCCCTGGCACAGGGAGGCCCCTACGAGCAGTACTTC.

This chain joins TRBV7-2 and TRBJ1-3; 7 nucleotides line up with TRBD1. Trimming took 5 bases from V and 2 from J; bases not matched to a gene: 6. Germline V lookup: CDR1 SGHTA, CDR2 FQGNSA. The CDR3 has 15 residues. The CDR3 region is CASSPTGVAGNTIYF. The CDR3 DNA follows: TGTGCCAGCAGCCCCACAGGGGTTGCTGGAAACACCATATATTTT. Based on the CDR3 plus reference TRBV7-2 and TRBJ1-3, the full variable domain is GAGVSQSPSNKVTEKGKDVELRCDPISGHTALYWYRQSLGQGLEFLIYFQGNSAPDKSGLPSDRFSAERTGGSVSTLTIQRTQQEDSAVYLCASSPTGVAGNTIYFGEGSWLTVV.

V usage is TRBV2 and J usage is TRBJ2-3; D may be TRBD1 (6 bases). The CDR3 is 15 amino acids. Germline CDR1 reads SNHLY; CDR2 reads FYNNEI. V was trimmed by 3 bases and J by 2 bases, leaving 12 bases between them. The CDR3 region has the DNA TGTGCCAGCAGTGATTCGGGACACGACACAGATACGCAGTATTTT. Translation gives CASSDSGHDTDTQYF.